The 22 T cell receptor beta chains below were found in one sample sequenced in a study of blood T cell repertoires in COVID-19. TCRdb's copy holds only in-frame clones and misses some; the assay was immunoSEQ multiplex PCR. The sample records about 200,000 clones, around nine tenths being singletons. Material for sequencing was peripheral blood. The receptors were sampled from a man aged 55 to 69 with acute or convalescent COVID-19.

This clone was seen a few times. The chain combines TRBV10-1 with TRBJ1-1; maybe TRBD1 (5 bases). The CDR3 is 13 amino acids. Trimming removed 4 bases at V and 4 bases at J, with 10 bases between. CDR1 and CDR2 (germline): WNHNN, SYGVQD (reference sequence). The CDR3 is CASSVRGSTEAFF. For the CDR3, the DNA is TGCGCCAGCAGTGTAAGGGGATCCACTGAAGCTTTCTTT.

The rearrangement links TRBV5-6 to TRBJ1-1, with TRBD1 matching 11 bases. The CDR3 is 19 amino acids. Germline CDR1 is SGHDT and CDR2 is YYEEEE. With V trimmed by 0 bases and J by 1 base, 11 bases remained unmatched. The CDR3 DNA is TGTGCCAGCAGCTTGGTAGGGGGACAGGGGGTTTCGGGGAACACTGAAGCTTTCTTT. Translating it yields CASSLVGGQGVSGNTEAFF. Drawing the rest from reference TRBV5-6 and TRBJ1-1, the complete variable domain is DAGVTQSPTHLIKTRGQQVTLRCSPKSGHDTVSWYQQALGQGPQFIFQYYEEEERQRGNFPDRFSGHQFPNYSSELNVNALLLGDSALYLCASSLVGGQGVSGNTEAFFGQGTRLTVV.

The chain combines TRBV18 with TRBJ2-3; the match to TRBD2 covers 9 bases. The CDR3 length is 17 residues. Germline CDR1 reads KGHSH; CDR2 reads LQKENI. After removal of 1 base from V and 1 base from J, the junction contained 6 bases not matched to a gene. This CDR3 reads CASSPLGASGGTDTQYF. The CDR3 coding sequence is TGTGCCAGCTCACCACTTGGCGCTAGCGGGGGCACAGATACGCAGTATTTT. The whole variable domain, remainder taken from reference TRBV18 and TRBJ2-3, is NAGVMQNPRHLVRRRGQEARLRCSPMKGHSHVYWYRQLPEEGLKFMVYLQKENIIDESGMPKERFSAEFPKEGPSILRIQQVVRGDSAAYFCASSPLGASGGTDTQYFGPGTRLTVL.

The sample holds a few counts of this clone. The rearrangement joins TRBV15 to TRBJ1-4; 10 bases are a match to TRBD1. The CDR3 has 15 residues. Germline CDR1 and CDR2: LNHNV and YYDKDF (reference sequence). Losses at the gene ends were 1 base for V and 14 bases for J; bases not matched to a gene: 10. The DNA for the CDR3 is TGTGCCACCAGCAGAGGGACAGGGGGTAATGAAGGGCTGTTTTTT. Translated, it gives CATSRGTGGNEGLFF.

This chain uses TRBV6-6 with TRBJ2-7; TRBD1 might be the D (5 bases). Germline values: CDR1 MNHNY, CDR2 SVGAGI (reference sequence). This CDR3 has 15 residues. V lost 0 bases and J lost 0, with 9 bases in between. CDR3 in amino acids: CASSYSIQDSYEQYF. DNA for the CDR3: TGTGCCAGCAGTTACTCGATACAGGACTCCTACGAGCAGTACTTC.

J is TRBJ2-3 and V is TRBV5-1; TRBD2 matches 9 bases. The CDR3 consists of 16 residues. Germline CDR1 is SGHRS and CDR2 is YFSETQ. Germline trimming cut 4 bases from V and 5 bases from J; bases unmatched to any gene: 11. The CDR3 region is CASSLAAGGHGDTQYF. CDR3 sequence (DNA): TGCGCCAGCAGCCTGGCGGCGGGGGGGCACGGAGATACGCAGTATTTT.

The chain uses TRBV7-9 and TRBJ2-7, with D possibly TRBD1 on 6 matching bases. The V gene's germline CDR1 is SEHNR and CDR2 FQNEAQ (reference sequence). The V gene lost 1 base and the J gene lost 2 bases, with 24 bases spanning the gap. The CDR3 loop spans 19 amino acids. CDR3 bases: TGTGCCAGCAGCTTAGGACCCCCCGGACAGACATCAGCCCCCTACGAGCAGTACTTC. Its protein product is CASSLGPPGQTSAPYEQYF.

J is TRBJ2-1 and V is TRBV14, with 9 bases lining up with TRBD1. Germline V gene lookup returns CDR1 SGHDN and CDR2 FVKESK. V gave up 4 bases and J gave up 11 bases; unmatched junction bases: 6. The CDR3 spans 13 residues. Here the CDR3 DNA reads TGTGCCAGCAGCCCGGGACAGGGTAATAAGCAGTTCTTC. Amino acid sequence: CASSPGQGNKQFF.

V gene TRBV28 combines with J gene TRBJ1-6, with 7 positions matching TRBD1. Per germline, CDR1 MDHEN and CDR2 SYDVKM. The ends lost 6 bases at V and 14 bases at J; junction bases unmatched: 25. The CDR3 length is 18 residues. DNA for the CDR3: TGTGCCAGCAGGTCGATTAGGACAGGACACCCCGCTGGCAGGACCCTCCACTTT. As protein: CASRSIRTGHPAGRTLHF. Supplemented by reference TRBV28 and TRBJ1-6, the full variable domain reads DVKVTQSSRYLVKRTGEKVFLECVQDMDHENMFWYRQDPGLGLRLIYFSYDVKMKEKGDIPEGYSVSREKKERFSLILESASTNQTSMYLCASRSIRTGHPAGRTLHFGNGTRLTVT.

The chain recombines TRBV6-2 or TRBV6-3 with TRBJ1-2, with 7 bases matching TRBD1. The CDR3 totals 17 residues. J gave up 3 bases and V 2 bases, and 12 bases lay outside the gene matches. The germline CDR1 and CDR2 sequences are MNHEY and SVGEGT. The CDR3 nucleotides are TGTGCCAGCAGTTACGGCGGAACAGGGGAGAGGTACTATGGCTACACCTTC. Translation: CASSYGGTGERYYGYTF.

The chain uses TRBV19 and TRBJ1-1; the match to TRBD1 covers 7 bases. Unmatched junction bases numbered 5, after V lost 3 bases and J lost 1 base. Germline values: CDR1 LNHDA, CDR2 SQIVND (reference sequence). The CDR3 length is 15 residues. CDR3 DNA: TGTGCCAGTAGTATTACGGCAGGGGGGAACACTGAAGCTTTCTTT. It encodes CASSITAGGNTEAFF.

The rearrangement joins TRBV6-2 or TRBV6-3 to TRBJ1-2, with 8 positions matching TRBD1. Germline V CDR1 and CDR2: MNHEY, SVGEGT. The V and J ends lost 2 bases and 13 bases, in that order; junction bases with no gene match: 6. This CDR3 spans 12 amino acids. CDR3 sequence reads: CASSYGDRRLTF. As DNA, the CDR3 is TGTGCCAGCAGTTACGGGGACAGGCGTCTCACCTTC.

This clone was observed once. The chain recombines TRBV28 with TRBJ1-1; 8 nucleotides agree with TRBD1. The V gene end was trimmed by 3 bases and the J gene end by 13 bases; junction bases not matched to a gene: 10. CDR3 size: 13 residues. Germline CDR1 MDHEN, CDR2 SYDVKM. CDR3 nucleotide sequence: TGTGCCAGCAGTTTTAGCACAGGGGGTCGGGGTTTCTTT. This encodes CASSFSTGGRGFF.

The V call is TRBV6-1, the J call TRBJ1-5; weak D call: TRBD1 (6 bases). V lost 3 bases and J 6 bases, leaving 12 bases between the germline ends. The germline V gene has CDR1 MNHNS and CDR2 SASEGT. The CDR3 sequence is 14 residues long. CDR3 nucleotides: TGTGCCAGCAGTGAGAGGGCCAGGGGTCAGCCCCAGCATTTT. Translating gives CASSERARGQPQHF.

DNA for the CDR3: TGTGCCAGCAGCTTAGAGGGGGCCCTTAATCAGCCCCAGCATTTT. Translated, it gives CASSLEGALNQPQHF. The chain joins TRBV11-2 to TRBJ1-5; a possible D gene is TRBD1 (6 bases). The CDR3 is 15 residues long. Germline values: CDR1 SGHAT, CDR2 FQNNGV. The V end was cut by 0 bases, the J end by 4 bases, with 10 bases between.

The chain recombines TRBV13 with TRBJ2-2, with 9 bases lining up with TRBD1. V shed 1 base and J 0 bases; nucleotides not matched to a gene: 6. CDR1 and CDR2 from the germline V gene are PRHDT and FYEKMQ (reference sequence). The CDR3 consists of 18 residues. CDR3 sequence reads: CASSLVDRGSANTGELFF. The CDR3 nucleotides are TGTGCCAGCAGCTTAGTGGACAGGGGCAGTGCGAACACCGGGGAGCTGTTTTTT.

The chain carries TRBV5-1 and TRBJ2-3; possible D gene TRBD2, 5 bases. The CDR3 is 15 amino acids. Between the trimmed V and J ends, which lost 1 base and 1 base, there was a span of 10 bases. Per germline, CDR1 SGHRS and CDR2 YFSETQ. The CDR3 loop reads CASSLFGDGTDTQYF. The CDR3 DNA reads TGCGCCAGCAGCTTGTTCGGGGATGGCACAGATACGCAGTATTTT. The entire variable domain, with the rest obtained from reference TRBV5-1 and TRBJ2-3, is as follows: KAGVTQTPRYLIKTRGQQVTLSCSPISGHRSVSWYQQTPGQGLQFLFEYFSETQRNKGNFPGRFSGRQFSNSRSEMNVSTLELGDSALYLCASSLFGDGTDTQYFGPGTRLTVL.

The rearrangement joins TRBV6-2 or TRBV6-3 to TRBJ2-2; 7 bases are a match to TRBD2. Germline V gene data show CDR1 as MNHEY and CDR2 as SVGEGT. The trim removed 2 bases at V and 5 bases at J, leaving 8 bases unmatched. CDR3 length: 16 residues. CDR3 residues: CASSYGGGVGTGELFF. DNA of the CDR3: TGTGCCAGCAGTTACGGCGGGGGAGTAGGGACCGGGGAGCTGTTTTTT.

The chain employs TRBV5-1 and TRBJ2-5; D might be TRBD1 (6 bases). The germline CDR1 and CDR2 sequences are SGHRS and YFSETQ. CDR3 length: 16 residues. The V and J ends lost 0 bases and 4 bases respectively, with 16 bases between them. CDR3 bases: TGCGCCAGCAGCTTGGCCTCAACAGGGCTTGGAGAGACCCAGTACTTC. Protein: CASSLASTGLGETQYF.

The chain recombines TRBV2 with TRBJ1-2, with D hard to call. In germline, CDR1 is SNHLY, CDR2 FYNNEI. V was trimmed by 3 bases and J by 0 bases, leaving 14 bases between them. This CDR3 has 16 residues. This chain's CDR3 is CASSDFLLGANYGYTF. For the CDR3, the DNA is TGTGCCAGCAGTGATTTCCTGCTCGGTGCTAACTATGGCTACACCTTC.

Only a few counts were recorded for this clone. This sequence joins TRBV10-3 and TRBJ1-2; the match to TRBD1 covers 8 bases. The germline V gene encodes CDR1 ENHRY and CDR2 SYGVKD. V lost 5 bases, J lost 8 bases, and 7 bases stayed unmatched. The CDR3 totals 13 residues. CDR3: CAISPTGARGYTF. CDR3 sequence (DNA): TGTGCCATCAGTCCGACAGGGGCGAGGGGCTACACCTTC.

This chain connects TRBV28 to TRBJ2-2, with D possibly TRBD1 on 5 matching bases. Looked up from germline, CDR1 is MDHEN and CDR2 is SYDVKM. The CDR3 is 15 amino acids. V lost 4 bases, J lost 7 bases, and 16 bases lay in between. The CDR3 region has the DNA TGTGCCAGCAGTTCGACATTCACCAGGGTCGGGGAGCTGTTTTTT. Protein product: CASSSTFTRVGELFF. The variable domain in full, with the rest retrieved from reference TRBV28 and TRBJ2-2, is DVKVTQSSRYLVKRTGEKVFLECVQDMDHENMFWYRQDPGLGLRLIYFSYDVKMKEKGDIPEGYSVSREKKERFSLILESASTNQTSMYLCASSSTFTRVGELFFGEGSRLTVL.